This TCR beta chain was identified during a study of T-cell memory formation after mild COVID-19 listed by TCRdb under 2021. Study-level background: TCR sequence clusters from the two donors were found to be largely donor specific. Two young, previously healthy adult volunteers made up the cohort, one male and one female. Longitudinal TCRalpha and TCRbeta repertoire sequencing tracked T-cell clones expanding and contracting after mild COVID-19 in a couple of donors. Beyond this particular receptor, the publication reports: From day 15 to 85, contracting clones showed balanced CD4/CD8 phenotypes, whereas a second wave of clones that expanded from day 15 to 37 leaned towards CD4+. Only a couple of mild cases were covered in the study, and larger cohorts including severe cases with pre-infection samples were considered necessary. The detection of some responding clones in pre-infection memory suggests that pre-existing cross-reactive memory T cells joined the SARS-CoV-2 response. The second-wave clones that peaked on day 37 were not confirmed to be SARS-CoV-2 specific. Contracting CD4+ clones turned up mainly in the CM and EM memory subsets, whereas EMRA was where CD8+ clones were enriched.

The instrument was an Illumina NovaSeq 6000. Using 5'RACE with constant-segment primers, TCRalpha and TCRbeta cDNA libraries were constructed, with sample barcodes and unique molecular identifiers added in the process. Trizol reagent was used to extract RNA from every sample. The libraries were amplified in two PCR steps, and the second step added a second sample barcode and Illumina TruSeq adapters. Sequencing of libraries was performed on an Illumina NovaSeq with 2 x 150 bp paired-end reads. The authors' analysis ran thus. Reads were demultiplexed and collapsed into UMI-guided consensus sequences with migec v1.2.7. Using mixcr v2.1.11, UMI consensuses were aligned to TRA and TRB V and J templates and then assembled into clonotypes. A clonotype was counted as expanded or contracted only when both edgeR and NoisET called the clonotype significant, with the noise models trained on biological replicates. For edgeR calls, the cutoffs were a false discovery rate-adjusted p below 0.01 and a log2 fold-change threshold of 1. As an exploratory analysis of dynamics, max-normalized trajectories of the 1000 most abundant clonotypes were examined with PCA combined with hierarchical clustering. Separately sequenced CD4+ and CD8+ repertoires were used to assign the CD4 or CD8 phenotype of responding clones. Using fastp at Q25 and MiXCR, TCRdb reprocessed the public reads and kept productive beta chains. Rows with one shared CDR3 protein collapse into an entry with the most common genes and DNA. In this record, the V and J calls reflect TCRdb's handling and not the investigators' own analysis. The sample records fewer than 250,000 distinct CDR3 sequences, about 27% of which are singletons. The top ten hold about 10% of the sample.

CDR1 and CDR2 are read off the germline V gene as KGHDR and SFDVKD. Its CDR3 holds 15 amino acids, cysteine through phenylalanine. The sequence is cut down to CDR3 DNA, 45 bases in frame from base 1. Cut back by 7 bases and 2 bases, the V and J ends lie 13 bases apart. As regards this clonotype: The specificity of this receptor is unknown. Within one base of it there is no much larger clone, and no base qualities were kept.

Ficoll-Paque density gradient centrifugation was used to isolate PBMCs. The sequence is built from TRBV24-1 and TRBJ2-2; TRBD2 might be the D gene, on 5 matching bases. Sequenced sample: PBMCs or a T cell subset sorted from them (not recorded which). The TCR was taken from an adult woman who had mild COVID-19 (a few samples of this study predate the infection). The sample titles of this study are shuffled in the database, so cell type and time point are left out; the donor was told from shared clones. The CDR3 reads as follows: CATSRGAGNTGELFF. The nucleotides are TGTGCCACCAGCCGGGGAGCAGGAAACACCGGGGAGCTGTTTTTT.